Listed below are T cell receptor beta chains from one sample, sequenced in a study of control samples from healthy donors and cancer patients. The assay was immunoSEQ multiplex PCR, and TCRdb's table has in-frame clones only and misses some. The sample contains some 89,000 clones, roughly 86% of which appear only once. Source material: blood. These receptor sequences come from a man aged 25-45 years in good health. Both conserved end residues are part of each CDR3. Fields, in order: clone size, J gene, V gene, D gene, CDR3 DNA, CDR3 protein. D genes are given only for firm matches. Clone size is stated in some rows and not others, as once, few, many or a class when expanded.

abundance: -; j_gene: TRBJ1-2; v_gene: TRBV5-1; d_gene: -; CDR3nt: TGCGCCAGCAGCTTAGAGGGGAGGTATGGCTACACCTTC; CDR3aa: CASSLEGRYGYTF
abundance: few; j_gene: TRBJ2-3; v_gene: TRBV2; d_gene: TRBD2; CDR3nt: TGTGCCAGCAGAATAGCGGGGGATGGTGGCACAGATACGCAGTATTTT; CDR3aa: CASRIAGDGGTDTQYF
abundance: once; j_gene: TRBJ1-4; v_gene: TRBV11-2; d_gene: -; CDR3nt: TGTGCCAGCAGCTCCCGACAGATTAATGAAAAACTGTTTTTT; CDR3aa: CASSSRQINEKLFF
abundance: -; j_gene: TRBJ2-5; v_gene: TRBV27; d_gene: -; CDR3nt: TGTGCCAGCAGTTTCTCTCAAAGGGAGACCCAGTACTTC; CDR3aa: CASSFSQRETQYF
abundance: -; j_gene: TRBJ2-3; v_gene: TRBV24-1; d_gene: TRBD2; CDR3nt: TGTGCCAGCCGGGGGGGCACAGATACGCAGTATTTT; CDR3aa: CASRGGTDTQYF
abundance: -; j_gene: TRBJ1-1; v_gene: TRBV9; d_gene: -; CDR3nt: TGTGCCAGCAGCCCCCGGACAGAGAACACTGAAGCTTTCTTT; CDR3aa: CASSPRTENTEAFF
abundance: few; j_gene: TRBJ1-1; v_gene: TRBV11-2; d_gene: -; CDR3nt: TGTGCCAGCAGCTCAAGGGACCCGACCTGGACTGAAGCTTTCTTT; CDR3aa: CASSSRDPTWTEAFF
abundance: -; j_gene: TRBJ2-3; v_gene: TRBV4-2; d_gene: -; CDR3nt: TGTGCCAGCAGCCCCGGACAGAGACTCACAGATACGCAGTATTTT; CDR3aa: CASSPGQRLTDTQYF
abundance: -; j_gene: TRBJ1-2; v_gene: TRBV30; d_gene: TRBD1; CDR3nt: TGTGCCTACTGGACAGGGTGGGCCTATGGCTACACCTTC; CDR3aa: CAYWTGWAYGYTF
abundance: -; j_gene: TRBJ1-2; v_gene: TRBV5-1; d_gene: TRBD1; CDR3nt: TGCGCCAGCAGCCCGTCGGTACTCAGGGGGTCCTATGGCTACACCTTC; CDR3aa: CASSPSVLRGSYGYTF
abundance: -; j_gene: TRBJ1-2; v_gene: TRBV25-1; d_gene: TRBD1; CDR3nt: TGTGCCAGCAGTGAATATATTCCAGGGGGGGAGAACTATGGCTACACCTTC; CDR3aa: CASSEYIPGGENYGYTF
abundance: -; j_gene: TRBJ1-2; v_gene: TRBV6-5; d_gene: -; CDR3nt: TGTGCCAGCAGTTACGTCTCGGGGGCGGGCGGCTATGGCTACACCTTC; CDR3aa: CASSYVSGAGGYGYTF
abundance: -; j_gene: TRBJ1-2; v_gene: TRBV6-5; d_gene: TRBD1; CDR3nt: TGTGCCAGCAGTTACTCGGGGCAGGGGGTAGACTATGGCTACACCTTC; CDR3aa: CASSYSGQGVDYGYTF
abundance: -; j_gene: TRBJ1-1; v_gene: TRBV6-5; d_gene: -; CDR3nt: TGTGCCAGCAGTAAAAACACTGAAGCTTTCTTT; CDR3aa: CASSKNTEAFF
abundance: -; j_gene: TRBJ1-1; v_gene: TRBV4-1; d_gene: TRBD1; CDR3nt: TGCGCCAGCAGCCAAAACACCCGGGACAGGAGCATGAACACTGAAGCTTTCTTT; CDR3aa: CASSQNTRDRSMNTEAFF
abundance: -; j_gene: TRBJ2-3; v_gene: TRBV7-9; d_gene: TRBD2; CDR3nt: TGTGCCAGCAGCTTAGGGGCCTCTGGGGGGGGCACAGATACGCAGTATTTT; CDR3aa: CASSLGASGGGTDTQYF
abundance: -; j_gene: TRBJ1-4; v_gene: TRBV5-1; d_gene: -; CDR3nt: TGCGCCAGCAGCTTTGACATCTCGTCTGCAACTAATGAAAAACTGTTTTTT; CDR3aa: CASSFDISSATNEKLFF
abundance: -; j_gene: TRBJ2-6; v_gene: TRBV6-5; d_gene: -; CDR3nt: TGTGCCAGCAGTTACTCGTTCGGGGCTGGGGCCAACGTCCTGACTTTC; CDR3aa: CASSYSFGAGANVLTF
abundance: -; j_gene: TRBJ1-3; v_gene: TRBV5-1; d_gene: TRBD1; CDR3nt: TGCGCCAGCAGCTTGGCCGGGACAGGGTGGAACACCATATATTTT; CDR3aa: CASSLAGTGWNTIYF
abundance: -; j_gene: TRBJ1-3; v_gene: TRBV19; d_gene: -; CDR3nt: TGTGCCAGTAGTACCCGGGATATACGGTTCTACTCTGGAAACACCATATATTTT; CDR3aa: CASSTRDIRFYSGNTIYF
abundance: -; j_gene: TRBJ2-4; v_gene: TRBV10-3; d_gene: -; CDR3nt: TGTGCCATCATCCCCCCAGGGCCTCACCCCCCCAAAAACATTCAGTACTTC; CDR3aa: CAIIPPGPHPPKNIQYF
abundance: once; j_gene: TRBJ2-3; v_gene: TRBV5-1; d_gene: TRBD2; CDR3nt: TGCGCCAGCAGCTTACAGACTAGCGGGTTCACAGATACGCAGTATTTT; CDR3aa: CASSLQTSGFTDTQYF
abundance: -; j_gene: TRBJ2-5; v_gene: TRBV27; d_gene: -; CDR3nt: TGTGCCAGCAGTTCCGCTTACCAAGAGACCCAGTACTTC; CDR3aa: CASSSAYQETQYF
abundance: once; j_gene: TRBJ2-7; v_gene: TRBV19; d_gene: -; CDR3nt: TGTGCCAGTATGGGTTTCCGGGGCGAGCAGTACTTC; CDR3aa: CASMGFRGEQYF
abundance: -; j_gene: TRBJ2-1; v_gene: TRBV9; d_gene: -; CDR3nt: TGTGCCAGCAGCGCTTCCTACAATGAGCAGTTCTTC; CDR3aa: CASSASYNEQFF
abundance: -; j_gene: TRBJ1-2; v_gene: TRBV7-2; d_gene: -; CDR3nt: TGTGCCAGCAGCTTAGGGGGAGCCGGGGGCTATGGCTACACCTTC; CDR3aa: CASSLGGAGGYGYTF
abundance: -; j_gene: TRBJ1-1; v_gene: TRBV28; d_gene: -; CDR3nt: TGTGCCAGCACAGGACTGGGGGCGAAGGGTAAGAACACTGAAGCTTTCTTT; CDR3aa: CASTGLGAKGKNTEAFF
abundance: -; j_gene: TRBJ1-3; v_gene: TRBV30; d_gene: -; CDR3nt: TGTGCCTGGAGAGGGGATGGAAACACCATATATTTT; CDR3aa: CAWRGDGNTIYF
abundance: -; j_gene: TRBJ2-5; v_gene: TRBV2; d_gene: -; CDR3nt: TGTGCCAGCAGTGAAAGGCAGCAAGAGACCCAGTACTTC; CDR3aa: CASSERQQETQYF
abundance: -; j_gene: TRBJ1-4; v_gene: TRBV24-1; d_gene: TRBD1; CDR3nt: TGTGCCACCAGTGACACCAGGGGGCGTGATGAAAAACTGTTTTTT; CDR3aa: CATSDTRGRDEKLFF
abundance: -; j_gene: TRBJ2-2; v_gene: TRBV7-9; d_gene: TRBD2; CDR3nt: TGTGCCAGCAGCGCACAGCGGGGCACGCCCGGGGCCACCGGGGAGCTGTTTTTT; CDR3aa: CASSAQRGTPGATGELFF
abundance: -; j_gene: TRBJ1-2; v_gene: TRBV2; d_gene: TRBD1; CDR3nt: TGTGCCAGCACCCTCGACAGGGAACACACCTTC; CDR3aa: CASTLDREHTF
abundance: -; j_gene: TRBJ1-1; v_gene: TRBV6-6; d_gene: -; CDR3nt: TGTGCCAGCAGTTACTCGCGGGTTAGAAGTGAAGCTTTCTTT; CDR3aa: CASSYSRVRSEAFF
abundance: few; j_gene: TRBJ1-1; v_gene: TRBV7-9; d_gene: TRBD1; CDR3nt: TGTGCCAGCAGATATACAGGGGAAGGGACTGAAGCTTTCTTT; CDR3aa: CASRYTGEGTEAFF
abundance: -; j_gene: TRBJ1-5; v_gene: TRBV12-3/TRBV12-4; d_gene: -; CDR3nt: TGTGCCAGCAGTGGAGCAGGGCCCCAGCATTTT; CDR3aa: CASSGAGPQHF
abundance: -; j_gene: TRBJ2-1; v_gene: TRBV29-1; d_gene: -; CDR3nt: TGCAGCGTTGGGGTGAACAATGAGCAGTTCTTC; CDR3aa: CSVGVNNEQFF
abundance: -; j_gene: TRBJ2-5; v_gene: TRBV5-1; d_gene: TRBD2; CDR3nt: TGCGCCAGCAGCCCGGGACTAGCGAGTCAAGAGACCCAGTACTTC; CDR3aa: CASSPGLASQETQYF
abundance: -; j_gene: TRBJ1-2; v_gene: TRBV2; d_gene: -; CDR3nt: TGTGCCAGCAGGCCTGAAGCGACAGGAAACTATGGCTACACCTTC; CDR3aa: CASRPEATGNYGYTF
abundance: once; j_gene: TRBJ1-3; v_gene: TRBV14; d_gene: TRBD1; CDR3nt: TGTGCCAGCAGCCAAAGGACAGGCCCCTCCGGGGGCACCATATATTTT; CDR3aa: CASSQRTGPSGGTIYF
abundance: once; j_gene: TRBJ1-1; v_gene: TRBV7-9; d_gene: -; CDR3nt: TGTGCCAGCAGCTTGTCCCAGGGGCGGGGGCCAAGGACTGAAGCTTTCTTT; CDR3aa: CASSLSQGRGPRTEAFF
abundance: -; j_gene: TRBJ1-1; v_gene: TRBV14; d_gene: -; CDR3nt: TGTGCCATGGGGAACCAGGACAGCCCCAATCGGAACACTGAAGCTTTCTTT; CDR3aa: CAMGNQDSPNRNTEAFF
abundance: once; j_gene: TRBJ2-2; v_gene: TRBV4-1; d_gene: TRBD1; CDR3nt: TGCGCCAGCAGCCAAGTCCGGGGACAGGGGAACACCGGGGAGCTGTTTTTT; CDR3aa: CASSQVRGQGNTGELFF
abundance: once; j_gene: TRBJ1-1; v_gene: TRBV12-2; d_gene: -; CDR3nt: TGTGCAAGTCGCTCGACAGGGATACATACTGAAGCTTTCTTT; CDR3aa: CASRSTGIHTEAFF
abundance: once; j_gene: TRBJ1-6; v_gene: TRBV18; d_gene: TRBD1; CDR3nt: TGTGCCAGCTCACCAGACAGGGGTAATTCACCCCTCCACTTT; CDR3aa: CASSPDRGNSPLHF
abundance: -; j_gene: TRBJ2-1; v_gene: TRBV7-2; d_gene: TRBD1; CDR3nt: TGTGCCAGCAGCTTGGGACAGGGGTCTCCTTCCTACAATGAGCAGTTCTTC; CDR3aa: CASSLGQGSPSYNEQFF
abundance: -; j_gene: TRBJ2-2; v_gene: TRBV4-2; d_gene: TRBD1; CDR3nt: TGTGCCAGCAGCCAATTAACAGGGGGCAGGGGCGGGGAGCTGTTTTTT; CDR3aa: CASSQLTGGRGGELFF
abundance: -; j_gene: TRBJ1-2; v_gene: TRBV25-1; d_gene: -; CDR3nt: TGTGCCAGCAGTGAATGGGGAACAGGGAAACTGGGCTACACCTTC; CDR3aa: CASSEWGTGKLGYTF
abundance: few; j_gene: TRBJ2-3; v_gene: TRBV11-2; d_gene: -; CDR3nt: TGTGCCAGCAGCTTGACCACAGATACGCAGTATTTT; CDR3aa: CASSLTTDTQYF
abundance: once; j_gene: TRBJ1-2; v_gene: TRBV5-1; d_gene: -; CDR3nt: TGCGCCAGCAGCTTGGACAGGGAGGGTGGCTACACCTTC; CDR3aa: CASSLDREGGYTF
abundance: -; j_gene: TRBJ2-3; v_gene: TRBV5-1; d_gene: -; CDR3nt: TGCGCCAGCAGCTTGGCAGGGAGTAGCACAGATACGCAGTATTTT; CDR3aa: CASSLAGSSTDTQYF
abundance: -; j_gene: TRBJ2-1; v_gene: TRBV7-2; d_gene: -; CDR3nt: TGTGCCAGCTCCAGGACTGGGCCCACCAACAATGAGCAGTTCTTC; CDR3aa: CASSRTGPTNNEQFF
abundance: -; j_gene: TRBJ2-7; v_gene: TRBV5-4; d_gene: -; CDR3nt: TGTGCCAGCAGCACCCGGGGCCCAATTGAGGACGAGCAGTACTTC; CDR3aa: CASSTRGPIEDEQYF
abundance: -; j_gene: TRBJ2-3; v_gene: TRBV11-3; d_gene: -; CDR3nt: TGTGCCAGCAGCTTAGGCTATTCAGGGGGGACAGATACGCAGTATTTT; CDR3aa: CASSLGYSGGTDTQYF
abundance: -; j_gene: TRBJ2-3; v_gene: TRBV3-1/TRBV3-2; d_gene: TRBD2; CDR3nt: TGTGCCAGCTCTGTAGCGGGGAGCACAGATACGCAGTATTTT; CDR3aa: CASSVAGSTDTQYF
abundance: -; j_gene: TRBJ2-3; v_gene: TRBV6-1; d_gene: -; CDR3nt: TGTGCCAGCAGTGAAGAGGAAGGGTTAGCCACAGATACGCAGTATTTT; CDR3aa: CASSEEEGLATDTQYF
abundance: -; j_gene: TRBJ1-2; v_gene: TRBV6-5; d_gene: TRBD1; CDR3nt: TGTGCCAGCTCAAAGGGGGCAGGGAGGGGTGGCTACACCTTC; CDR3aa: CASSKGAGRGGYTF